This T cell receptor beta chain came from a study of cytomegalovirus exposure and HLA in healthy donors. Whole-study findings and limits: According to the study, around 160 TCR beta chains were cytomegalovirus-associated. Some highly shared sequence variants likely arose as a pipeline artifact.

As to this clone: Antigen: not known.

Germline V gene lookup returns CDR1 SGHVS and CDR2 FNYEAQ. Trimming removed 6 bases from V and 1 base from J; junction bases left unmatched: 6. This CDR3 contains 15 residues. The PCR ran on 60 Vbeta and 13 Jbeta primers. Method: immunoSEQ multiplex PCR; TCRdb's copy keeps in-frame clones and lacks some. The data contain 100,000 or so clones, over 60% of them singletons. This chain joins TRBV7-6 and TRBJ1-1, with 9 nucleotides matching TRBD1. The origin of this receptor is a female donor in good health and CMV-seropositive. What was sequenced was PBMCs. CDR3 in DNA: TGTGCCAGCAGGTCCGGGACAGGGAAGAACACTGAAGCTTTCTTT. Translated, it gives CASRSGTGKNTEAFF.